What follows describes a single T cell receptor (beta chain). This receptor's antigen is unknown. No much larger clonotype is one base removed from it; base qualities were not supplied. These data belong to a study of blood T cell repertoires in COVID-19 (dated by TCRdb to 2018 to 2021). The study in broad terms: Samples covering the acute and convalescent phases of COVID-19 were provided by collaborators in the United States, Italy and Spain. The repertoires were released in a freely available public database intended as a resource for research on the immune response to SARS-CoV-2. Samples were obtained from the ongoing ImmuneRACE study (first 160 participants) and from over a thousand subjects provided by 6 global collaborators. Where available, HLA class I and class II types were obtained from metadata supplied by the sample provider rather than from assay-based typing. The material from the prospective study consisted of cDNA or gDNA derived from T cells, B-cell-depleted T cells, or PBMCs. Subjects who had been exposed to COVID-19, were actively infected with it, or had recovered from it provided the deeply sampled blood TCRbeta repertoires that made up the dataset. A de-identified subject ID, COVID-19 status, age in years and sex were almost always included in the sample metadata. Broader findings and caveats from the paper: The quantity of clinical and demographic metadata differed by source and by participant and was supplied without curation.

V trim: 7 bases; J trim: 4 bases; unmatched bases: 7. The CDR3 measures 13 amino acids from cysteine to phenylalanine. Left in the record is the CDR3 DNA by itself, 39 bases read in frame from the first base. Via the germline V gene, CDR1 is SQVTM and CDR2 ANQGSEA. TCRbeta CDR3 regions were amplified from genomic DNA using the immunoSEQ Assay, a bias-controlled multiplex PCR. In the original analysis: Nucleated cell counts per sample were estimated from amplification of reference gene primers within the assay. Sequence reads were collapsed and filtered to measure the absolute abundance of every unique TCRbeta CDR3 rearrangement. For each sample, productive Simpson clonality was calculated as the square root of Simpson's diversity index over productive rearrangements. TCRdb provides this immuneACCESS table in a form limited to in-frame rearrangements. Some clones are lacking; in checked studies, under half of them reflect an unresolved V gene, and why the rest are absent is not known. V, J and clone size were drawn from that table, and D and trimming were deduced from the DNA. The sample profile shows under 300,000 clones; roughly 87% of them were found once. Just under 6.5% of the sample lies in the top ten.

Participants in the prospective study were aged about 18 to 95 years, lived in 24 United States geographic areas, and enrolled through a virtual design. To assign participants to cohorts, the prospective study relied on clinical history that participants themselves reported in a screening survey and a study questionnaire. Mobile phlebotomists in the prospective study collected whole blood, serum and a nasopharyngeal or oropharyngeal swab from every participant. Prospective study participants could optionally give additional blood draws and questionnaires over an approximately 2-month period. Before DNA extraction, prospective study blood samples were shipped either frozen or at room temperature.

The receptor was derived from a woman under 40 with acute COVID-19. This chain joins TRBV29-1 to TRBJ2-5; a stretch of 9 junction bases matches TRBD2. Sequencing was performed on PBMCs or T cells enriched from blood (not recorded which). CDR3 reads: CSARAGGGETQYF. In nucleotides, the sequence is TGCAGCGCACGAGCGGGAGGAGGAGAGACCCAGTACTTC.